The 5 T cell receptor beta chains reported below all come from one sample, sequenced in a study of cytomegalovirus exposure and HLA in healthy donors. The PCR ran on 60 Vbeta and 13 Jbeta primers. Sequencing was performed with immunoSEQ multiplex PCR; in TCRdb, only in-frame clones are kept and a portion is missing. The sample lists some 150,000 clones; 80% to 85% were seen once. The sequenced sample was PBMCs. The source is a woman aged 18-29 years in good health and CMV-seronegative.

The chain has TRBV28 and TRBJ1-5; possibly TRBD1 for D (5 bases). CDR3 length: 17 residues. Germline V CDR1 and CDR2: MDHEN, SYDVKM. The V end lost 7 bases, the J end lost 4 bases, and 23 bases lay between the germline ends. As DNA, the CDR3 is TGTGCCAGCATACTCCATACTCCCAGGGACTATAATCAGCCCCAGCATTTT. Its protein product is CASILHTPRDYNQPQHF. The variable domain in full, with the rest retrieved from reference TRBV28 and TRBJ1-5, is DVKVTQSSRYLVKRTGEKVFLECVQDMDHENMFWYRQDPGLGLRLIYFSYDVKMKEKGDIPEGYSVSREKKERFSLILESASTNQTSMYLCASILHTPRDYNQPQHFGDGTRLSIL.

This chain's CDR3 is CASSVDLSGTEAFF. In DNA form, the CDR3 reads TGTGCCAGCAGCGTAGATCTCAGCGGCACTGAAGCTTTCTTT. The chain carries TRBV9 and TRBJ1-1, with no clear D. The V and J ends lost 0 bases and 4 bases respectively, with 10 bases between them. Germline CDR1 and CDR2: SGDLS and YYNGEE. There are 14 residues in the CDR3.

The chain carries TRBV6-6 and TRBJ1-1; D not certain. The CDR3 contains 12 residues. The ends were cut back, 4 bases at V and 4 bases at J, with 7 bases in the middle. The germline CDR1 and CDR2 sequences are MNHNY and SVGAGI (reference sequence). The CDR3 DNA sequence: TGTGCCAGCAGTTCGTTTATCACTGAAGCTTTCTTT. It translates to CASSSFITEAFF.

The chain joins TRBV7-2 to TRBJ2-7; 9 bases align to TRBD2. Germline V CDR1 and CDR2: SGHTA, FQGNSA. The CDR3 runs 17 residues. V gave up 10 bases and J gave up 7 bases; unmatched junction bases: 23. In DNA form, the CDR3 reads TGTGCCACTCGGACGGAACGAGCGGGGGGAATCACGGGGGAGCAGTACTTC. It codes for CATRTERAGGITGEQYF.

The genes are TRBV18 and TRBJ1-4; D gene uncertain. CDR1 KGHSH and CDR2 LQKENI come from the germline V gene. The CDR3 spans 15 residues. V was shortened by 6 bases and J by 0 bases, with 11 bases between the two germline ends. The DNA for the CDR3 is TGTGCCAGCTCGCTCACAGCGGCAACTAATGAAAAACTGTTTTTT. Translating it yields CASSLTAATNEKLFF.